This entry lists 14 T cell receptor beta chains sequenced from one sample in a study of T cells in tuberculosis. Specified time point: new active TB diagnosis, blood taken before or within 7 days of starting treatment. Libraries were prepared by immunoSEQ multiplex PCR; TCRdb keeps only in-frame clonotypes and omits some of them. The sample consists of about 34,000 clones, under 95% of them appearing once. The sample was PBMCs, taken at tuberculosis diagnosis. Source of these receptors: an adult with tuberculosis.

The chain couples TRBV4-1 to TRBJ1-2; no reliable D call. This CDR3 spans 14 amino acids. Germline lookup yields CDR1 MGHRA and CDR2 YSYEKL. V was pared by 1 base and J by 6 bases, with 12 bases between. The CDR3 spells CASSQVGGSHGYTF. The CDR3 nucleotides are TGCGCCAGCAGCCAAGTGGGAGGGAGCCATGGCTACACCTTC.

The chain couples TRBV6-1 to TRBJ2-7; tentative D call: TRBD2 (5 bases). The CDR3 consists of 12 residues. Germline CDR1 MNHNS, CDR2 SASEGT. The ends were cut back, 6 bases at V and 4 bases at J, with 10 bases in the middle. CDR3 nucleotide sequence: TGTGCCAGCAGGGGAGCTGCTTACGAGCAGTACTTC. Its protein is CASRGAAYEQYF.

This sequence joins TRBV5-1 and TRBJ2-5; 11 positions match TRBD2. CDR1 and CDR2 (germline): SGHRS, YFSETQ. Trimming took 4 bases from V and 0 from J; bases not matched to a gene: 11. The length of the CDR3 is 18 residues. CDR3 sequence: CASSPGLADPRYQETQYF. The CDR3 DNA reads as TGCGCCAGCAGCCCGGGACTAGCGGACCCCAGGTACCAAGAGACCCAGTACTTC. The entire variable domain, with the rest obtained from reference TRBV5-1 and TRBJ2-5, is as follows: KAGVTQTPRYLIKTRGQQVTLSCSPISGHRSVSWYQQTPGQGLQFLFEYFSETQRNKGNFPGRFSGRQFSNSRSEMNVSTLELGDSALYLCASSPGLADPRYQETQYFGPGTRLLVL.

The gene calls are TRBV2 and TRBJ1-2; TRBD1 matches at 7 bases. V lost 2 bases and J lost 8; bases outside the gene matches: 5. Germline lookup yields CDR1 SNHLY and CDR2 FYNNEI. This CDR3 has 13 amino acids. The CDR3 region has the DNA TGTGCCAGCAGTGAAAGGGGACAGCAGGGCTACACCTTC. Protein sequence: CASSERGQQGYTF. Supplemented by reference TRBV2 and TRBJ1-2, the full variable domain reads EPEVTQTPSHQVTQMGQEVILRCVPISNHLYFYWYRQILGQKVEFLVSFYNNEISEKSEIFDDQFSVERPDGSNFTLKIRSTKLEDSAMYFCASSERGQQGYTFGSGTRLTVV.

This rearrangement joins TRBV29-1 to TRBJ1-1; D remains unclear. V lost 5 bases to trimming and J lost 0 bases, with 4 bases between them. This CDR3 spans 11 amino acids. Germline CDR1 and CDR2: SQVTM and ANQGSEA. This chain's CDR3 is CSVYMNTEAFF. The CDR3, as DNA: TGCAGCGTTTATATGAACACTGAAGCTTTCTTT.

This chain uses TRBV4-1 with TRBJ2-3; 10 bases are shared with TRBD2. Trimming at V came to 0 bases and at J to 4 bases, leaving 4 bases not matched to a gene. The CDR3 has 16 residues. CDR1 is MGHRA, CDR2 YSYEKL, per germline. CDR3 bases: TGCGCCAGCAGCCAAGAGCTAGCGGGGGCCTCAGATACGCAGTATTTT. It yields the protein CASSQELAGASDTQYF.

J is TRBJ2-1 and V is TRBV7-2; 8 positions match TRBD2. Germline V CDR1 and CDR2: SGHTA, FQGNSA. The length of the CDR3 is 14 residues. Trimming at V came to 4 bases and at J to 8 bases, leaving 7 bases not matched to a gene. Written as DNA, the CDR3 is TGTGCCAGCAGCTCACTAGCGGAAGGCGATGAGCAGTTCTTC. This codes for CASSSLAEGDEQFF. Based on the CDR3 plus reference TRBV7-2 and TRBJ2-1, the full variable domain is GAGVSQSPSNKVTEKGKDVELRCDPISGHTALYWYRQSLGQGLEFLIYFQGNSAPDKSGLPSDRFSAERTGGSVSTLTIQRTQQEDSAVYLCASSSLAEGDEQFFGPGTRLTVL.

This rearrangement joins TRBV7-9 to TRBJ2-1; 11 positions agree with TRBD2. CDR1 is SEHNR and CDR2 is FQNEAQ in the germline V gene (reference sequence). After removal of 5 bases from V and 5 bases from J, the junction contained 11 bases not matched to a gene. CDR3 length: 17 amino acids. The chain's CDR3 is CASSPGLAAQRDNEQFF. DNA for the CDR3: TGTGCCAGCAGCCCGGGACTAGCGGCCCAACGGGACAATGAGCAGTTCTTC.

Only one count was recorded for this clone. The chain links TRBV5-1 to TRBJ2-3; 7 bases fit TRBD2. With 2 bases clipped from V and 1 base from J, the junction kept 7 bases outside the gene matches. Germline V gene lookup returns CDR1 SGHRS and CDR2 YFSETQ. The CDR3 contains 16 residues. The CDR3 loop is CASSFGLRGGTDTQYF. DNA of the CDR3: TGCGCCAGCAGCTTTGGACTACGGGGGGGCACAGATACGCAGTATTTT. Full variable domain (outside the CDR3, taken from reference TRBV5-1 and TRBJ2-3): KAGVTQTPRYLIKTRGQQVTLSCSPISGHRSVSWYQQTPGQGLQFLFEYFSETQRNKGNFPGRFSGRQFSNSRSEMNVSTLELGDSALYLCASSFGLRGGTDTQYFGPGTRLTVL.

This chain links TRBV30 with TRBJ2-1, with no clear D. This CDR3 comprises 12 residues. The ends were cut back, 4 bases at V and 4 bases at J, with 8 bases in the middle. CDR1 is GTSNPN and CDR2 is SVGIG in the germline V gene (reference sequence). CDR3 residues: CAWTPSYNEQFF. The CDR3 DNA follows: TGTGCCTGGACTCCTTCTTACAATGAGCAGTTCTTC.

This chain joins TRBV5-4 and TRBJ2-1, with 9 bases fitting TRBD1. V shed 2 bases, J shed 1 base, and the junction held 4 bases outside the gene matches. CDR1 and CDR2 (germline): SGHNT, YYREEE (reference sequence). The CDR3 is 16 residues long. Here the CDR3 DNA reads TGTGCCAGCAGCTTAGGACAGGGGCAGTCCTACAATGAGCAGTTCTTC. It translates to CASSLGQGQSYNEQFF.

This rearrangement joins TRBV6-5 to TRBJ1-5; possibly TRBD1 for D (6 bases). CDR1 MNHEY and CDR2 SVGAGI come from the germline V gene. The CDR3 has 15 residues. Deletions cut 5 bases from V and 3 bases from J, with 14 bases between. CDR3 nucleotides: TGTGCCAGCAGTCCTTTCTGGGGGCCCAATCAGCCCCAGCATTTT. Protein: CASSPFWGPNQPQHF.

The chain combines TRBV11-2 with TRBJ1-2; 9 bases are a match to TRBD1. The germline gives CDR1 SGHAT, CDR2 FQNNGV. The CDR3 runs 18 residues. The ends lost 4 bases at V and 1 base at J; junction bases unmatched: 13. The chain's CDR3 is CASSSLRDRALYNYGYTF. The CDR3 bases are TGTGCCAGCAGCTCGCTCCGGGACAGGGCACTATATAACTATGGCTACACCTTC.

The chain has TRBV9 and TRBJ2-3; 8 bases align to TRBD2. J was trimmed by 0 bases and V by 3 bases; bases with no gene match: 3. This CDR3 has 15 residues. The germline V gene encodes CDR1 SGDLS and CDR2 YYNGEE. The CDR3 coding sequence is TGTGCCAGCAGCGCTCGGGAGGGGAGCACAGATACGCAGTATTTT. This gives the protein CASSAREGSTDTQYF. Complete variable domain (other parts from reference TRBV9 and TRBJ2-3): DSGVTQTPKHLITATGQRVTLRCSPRSGDLSVYWYQQSLDQGLQFLIQYYNGEERAKGNILERFSAQQFPDLHSELNLSSLELGDSALYFCASSAREGSTDTQYFGPGTRLTVL.